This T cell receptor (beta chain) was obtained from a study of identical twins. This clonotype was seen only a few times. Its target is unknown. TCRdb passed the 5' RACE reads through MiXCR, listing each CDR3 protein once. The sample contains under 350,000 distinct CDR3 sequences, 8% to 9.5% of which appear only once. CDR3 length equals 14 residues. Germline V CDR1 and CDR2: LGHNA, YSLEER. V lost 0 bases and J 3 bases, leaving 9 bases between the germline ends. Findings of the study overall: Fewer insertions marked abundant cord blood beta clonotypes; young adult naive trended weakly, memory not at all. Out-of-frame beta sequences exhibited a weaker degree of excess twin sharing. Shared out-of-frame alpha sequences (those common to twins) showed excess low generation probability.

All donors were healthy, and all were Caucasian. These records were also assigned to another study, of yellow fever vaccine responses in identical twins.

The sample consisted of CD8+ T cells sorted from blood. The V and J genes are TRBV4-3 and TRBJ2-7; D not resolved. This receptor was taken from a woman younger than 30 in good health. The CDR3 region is CASSQDFFNYEQYF. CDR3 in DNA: TGCGCCAGCAGCCAAGATTTTTTCAACTACGAGCAGTACTTC.